The 8 T cell receptor beta chains presented below share a single source sample, sequenced in a study of blood T cell repertoires in COVID-19. The method was immunoSEQ multiplex PCR; TCRdb's version includes in-frame clones alone and lacks a portion of them. The data hold about 140,000 clones, with around 83% observed a single time. Sample: peripheral blood. The receptors were gathered from a human donor in a cohort sampled during active COVID-19.

The V gene is TRBV4-2, the J gene TRBJ1-2; the D is unclear. Trimming cost V 1 base and J 1 base, with 7 bases left between them. The CDR3 extends over 14 amino acids. Looked up from germline, CDR1 is LGHNA and CDR2 is YNFKEQ. CDR3 in DNA: TGTGCCAGCAGCCAAGCTAGTCTTAACTATGGCTACACCTTC. Residues: CASSQASLNYGYTF.

This chain joins TRBV18 and TRBJ2-1, with D perhaps matching TRBD1 (6 bases). Trimming removed 6 bases from V and 9 bases from J, with 15 bases in between. The germline CDR1 and CDR2 sequences are KGHSH and LQKENI. The CDR3 extends over 13 amino acids. This CDR3 reads CASSDLGASEQFF. CDR3 nucleotide sequence: TGTGCCAGCTCGGATCTGGGGGCTTCTGAGCAGTTCTTC. Full variable domain (outside the CDR3, taken from reference TRBV18 and TRBJ2-1): NAGVMQNPRHLVRRRGQEARLRCSPMKGHSHVYWYRQLPEEGLKFMVYLQKENIIDESGMPKERFSAEFPKEGPSILRIQQVVRGDSAAYFCASSDLGASEQFFGPGTRLTVL.

This chain uses TRBV12-3 or TRBV12-4 with TRBJ2-7; no clear D gene. The CDR3 has 13 residues. The V gene lost 7 bases and the J gene lost 5 bases, with 15 bases spanning the gap. In nucleotides, the CDR3 is TGTGCCAGCACGAGGCCCGATATCGACGAGCAGTACTTC. As protein: CASTRPDIDEQYF.

The chain has TRBV27 and TRBJ2-5; TRBD2 aligns across 13 bases. Trimming cost V 4 bases and J 5 bases; bases outside gene matches: 13. Per the germline V gene, CDR1 is MNHEY and CDR2 is SMNVEV (reference sequence). The CDR3 covers 18 residues. The CDR3: CASSSPGLAGRGQETQYF. CDR3 nucleotide sequence: TGTGCCAGCAGTTCACCGGGACTAGCGGGGAGGGGACAGGAGACCCAGTACTTC.

This chain joins TRBV11-2 and TRBJ2-1; possible D gene TRBD2, 5 bases. The length of the CDR3 is 13 residues. CDR1 SGHAT and CDR2 FQNNGV come from the germline V gene. V lost 7 bases and J 9 bases, leaving 16 bases between the germline ends. CDR3 sequence (DNA): TGTGCCAGCACCGACCAAGAGGGCGGTGAGCAGTTCTTC. It is translated as CASTDQEGGEQFF.

The rearrangement links TRBV6-6 to TRBJ2-7; 7 bases fit TRBD2. The trim removed 2 bases at V and 6 bases at J, leaving 13 bases unmatched. The CDR3 totals 16 residues. The germline gives CDR1 MNHNY, CDR2 SVGAGI (reference sequence). CDR3 region: CASSYLGTTGAGEQYF. The CDR3 DNA is TGTGCCAGCAGTTACCTTGGGACTACCGGGGCGGGCGAGCAGTACTTC.

V gene TRBV7-9 combines with J gene TRBJ2-7; D is unclear. V lost 2 bases and J 5 bases, leaving 13 bases between the germline ends. Germline assignment: CDR1 SEHNR and CDR2 FQNEAQ (reference sequence). The CDR3 consists of 14 residues. The CDR3 coding sequence is TGTGCCAGCAGCTTAAATGCAGGTCCGGACGAGCAGTACTTC. Its protein is CASSLNAGPDEQYF.

This chain uses TRBV28 with TRBJ1-5; 8 positions match TRBD1. CDR3 length: 12 residues. The V segment lost 2 bases and the J segment 12 bases; nucleotides outside the gene matches: 3. The germline V gene has CDR1 MDHEN and CDR2 SYDVKM. CDR3 nucleotide sequence: TGTGCCAGCAGTTTACGGGACAGGTACCAGCATTTT. This gives the protein CASSLRDRYQHF.